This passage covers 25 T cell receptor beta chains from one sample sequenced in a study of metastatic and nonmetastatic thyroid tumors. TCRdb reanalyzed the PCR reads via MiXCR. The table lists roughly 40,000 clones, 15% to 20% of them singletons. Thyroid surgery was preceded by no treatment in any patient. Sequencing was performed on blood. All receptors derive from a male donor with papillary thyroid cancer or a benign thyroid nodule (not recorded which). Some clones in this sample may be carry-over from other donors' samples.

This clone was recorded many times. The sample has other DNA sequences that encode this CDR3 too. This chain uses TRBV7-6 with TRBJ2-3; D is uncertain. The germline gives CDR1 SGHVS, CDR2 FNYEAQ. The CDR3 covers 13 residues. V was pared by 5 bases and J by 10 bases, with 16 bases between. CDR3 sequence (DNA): TGTGCCAGCAGCGAACAAACGAATGGTGCGCAGTATTTT. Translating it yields CASSEQTNGAQYF. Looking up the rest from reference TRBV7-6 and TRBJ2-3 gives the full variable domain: GAGVSQSPRYKVTKRGQDVALRCDPISGHVSLYWYRQALGQGPEFLTYFNYEAQQDKSGLPNDRFSAERPEGSISTLTIQRTEQRDSAMYRCASSEQTNGAQYFGPGTRLTVL.

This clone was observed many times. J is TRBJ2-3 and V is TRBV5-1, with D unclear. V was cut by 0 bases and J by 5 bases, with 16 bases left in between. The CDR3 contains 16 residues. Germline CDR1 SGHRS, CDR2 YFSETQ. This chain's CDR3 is CASSLGGASLQDTQYF. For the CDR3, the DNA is TGCGCCAGCAGCTTGGGTGGTGCCTCCCTTCAAGATACGCAGTATTTT.

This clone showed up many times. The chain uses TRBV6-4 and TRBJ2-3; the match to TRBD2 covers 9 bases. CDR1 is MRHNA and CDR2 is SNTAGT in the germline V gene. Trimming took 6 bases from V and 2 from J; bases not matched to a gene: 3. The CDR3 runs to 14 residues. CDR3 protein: CASRAGGPTDTQYF. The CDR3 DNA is TGTGCCAGCAGGGCGGGGGGGCCCACAGATACGCAGTATTTT.

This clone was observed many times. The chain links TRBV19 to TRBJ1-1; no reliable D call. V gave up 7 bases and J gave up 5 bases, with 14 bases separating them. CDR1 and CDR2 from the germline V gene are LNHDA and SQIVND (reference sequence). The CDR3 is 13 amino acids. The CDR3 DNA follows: TGTGCCAGTACCTATGCGGGTCAGACTGAAGCTTTCTTT. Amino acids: CASTYAGQTEAFF.

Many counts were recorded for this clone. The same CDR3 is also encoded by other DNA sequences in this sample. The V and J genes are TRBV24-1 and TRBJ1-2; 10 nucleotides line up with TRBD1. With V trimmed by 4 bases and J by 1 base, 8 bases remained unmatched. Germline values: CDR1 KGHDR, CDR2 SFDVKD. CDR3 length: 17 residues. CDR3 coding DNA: TGTGCCACCAGTGACCCCGGGACAGGGGCGGATAACTATGGCTACACCTTC. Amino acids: CATSDPGTGADNYGYTF.

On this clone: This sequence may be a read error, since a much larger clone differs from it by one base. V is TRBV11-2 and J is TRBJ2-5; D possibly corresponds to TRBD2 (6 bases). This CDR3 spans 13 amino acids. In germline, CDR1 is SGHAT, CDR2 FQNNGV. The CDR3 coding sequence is TGTGCCAGCATCTTACCGGGGGTCGAGACCCAGTACTTC. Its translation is CASILPGVETQYF.

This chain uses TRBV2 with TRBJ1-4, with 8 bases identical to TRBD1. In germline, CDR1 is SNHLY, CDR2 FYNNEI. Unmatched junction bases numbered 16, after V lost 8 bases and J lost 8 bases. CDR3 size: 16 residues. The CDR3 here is CASEDRAGGGSEKLFF. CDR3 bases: TGTGCCAGCGAGGACAGGGCGGGCGGGGGATCCGAAAAACTGTTTTTT.

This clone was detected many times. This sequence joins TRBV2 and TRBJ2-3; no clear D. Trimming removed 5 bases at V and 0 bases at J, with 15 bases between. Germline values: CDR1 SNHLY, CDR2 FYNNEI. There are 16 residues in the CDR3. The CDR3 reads CASSRIRATSTDTQYF. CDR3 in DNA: TGTGCCAGCAGTCGGATTCGGGCAACTAGCACAGATACGCAGTATTTT.

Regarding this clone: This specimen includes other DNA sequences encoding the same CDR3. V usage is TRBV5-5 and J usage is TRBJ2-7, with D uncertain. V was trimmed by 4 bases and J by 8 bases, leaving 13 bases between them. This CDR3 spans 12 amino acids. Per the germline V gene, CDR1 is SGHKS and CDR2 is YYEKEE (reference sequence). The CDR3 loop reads CASSNDGLKQYF. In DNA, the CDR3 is TGTGCCAGCAGCAACGATGGGCTGAAGCAGTACTTC.

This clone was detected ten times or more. The CDR3 DNA reads TGTGCCAGCAGTTACTCCCTGGGGACTAGCGGGAGACCAGACAATGAGCAGTTCTTC. Amino acids: CASSYSLGTSGRPDNEQFF. The chain links TRBV6-6 to TRBJ2-1, with 14 positions matching TRBD2. The CDR3 runs to 19 residues. Per germline, CDR1 MNHNY and CDR2 SVGAGI (reference sequence). Trimming took 0 bases from V and 5 from J; bases not matched to a gene: 9.

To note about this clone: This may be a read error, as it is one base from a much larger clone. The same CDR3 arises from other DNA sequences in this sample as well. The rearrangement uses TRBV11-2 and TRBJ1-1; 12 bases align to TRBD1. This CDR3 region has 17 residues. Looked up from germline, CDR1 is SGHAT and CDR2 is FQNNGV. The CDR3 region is CASSPPGQGAVNTEAFF. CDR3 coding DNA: TGTGCCAGCAGCCCCCCGGGACAGGGGGCTGTGAACACTGAAGCCTTCTTT.

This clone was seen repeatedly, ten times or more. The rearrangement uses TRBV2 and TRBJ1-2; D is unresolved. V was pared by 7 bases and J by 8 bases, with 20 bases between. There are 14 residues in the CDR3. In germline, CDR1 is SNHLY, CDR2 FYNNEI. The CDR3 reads CASIRTPISGGYTF. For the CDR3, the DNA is TGTGCCAGCATCCGGACGCCTATATCGGGGGGCTACACCTTC. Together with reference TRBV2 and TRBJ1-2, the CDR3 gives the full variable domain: EPEVTQTPSHQVTQMGQEVILRCVPISNHLYFYWYRQILGQKVEFLVSFYNNEISEKSEIFDDQFSVERPDGSNFTLKIRSTKLEDSAMYFCASIRTPISGGYTFGSGTRLTVV.

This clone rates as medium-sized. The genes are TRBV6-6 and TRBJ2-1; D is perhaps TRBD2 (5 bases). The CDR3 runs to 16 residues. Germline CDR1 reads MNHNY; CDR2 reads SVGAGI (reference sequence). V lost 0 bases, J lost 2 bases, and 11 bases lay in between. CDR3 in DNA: TGTGCCAGCAGTTACTCGAGGGTCATCCCCTACAATGAGCAGTTCTTC. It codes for CASSYSRVIPYNEQFF.

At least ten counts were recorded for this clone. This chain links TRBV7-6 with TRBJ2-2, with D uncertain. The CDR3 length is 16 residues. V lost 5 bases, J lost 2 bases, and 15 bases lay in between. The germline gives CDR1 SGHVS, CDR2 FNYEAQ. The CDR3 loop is CASSVLSFGNTGELFF. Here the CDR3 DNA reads TGTGCCAGCAGCGTACTCTCGTTCGGAAACACCGGGGAGCTGTTTTTT.

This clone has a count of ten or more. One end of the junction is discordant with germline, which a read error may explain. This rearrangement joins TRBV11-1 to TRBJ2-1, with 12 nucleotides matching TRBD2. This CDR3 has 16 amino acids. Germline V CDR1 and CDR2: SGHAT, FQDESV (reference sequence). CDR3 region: CASSSQTSGSLNERFF. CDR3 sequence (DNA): TGTGCCAGCAGCTCACAGACTAGCGGGAGTTTAAATGAGCGGTTCTTC.

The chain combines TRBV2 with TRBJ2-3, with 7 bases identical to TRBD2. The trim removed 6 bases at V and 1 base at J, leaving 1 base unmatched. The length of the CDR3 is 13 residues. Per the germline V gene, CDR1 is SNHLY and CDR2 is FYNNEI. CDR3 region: CASRAGGTDTQYF. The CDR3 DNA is TGTGCCAGCAGGGCGGGGGGCACAGATACGCAGTATTTT. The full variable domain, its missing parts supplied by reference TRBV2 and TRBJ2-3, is EPEVTQTPSHQVTQMGQEVILRCVPISNHLYFYWYRQILGQKVEFLVSFYNNEISEKSEIFDDQFSVERPDGSNFTLKIRSTKLEDSAMYFCASRAGGTDTQYFGPGTRLTVL.

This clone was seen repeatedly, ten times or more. The CDR3 DNA sequence: TGTGCCAGCACCACCCCACGCGGGGCGACGGGTCTAGAGACCCAGTACTTC. Translating gives CASTTPRGATGLETQYF. The chain is built from TRBV7-3 and TRBJ2-5, with D possibly being TRBD2 (6 bases). CDR1 SGHTA and CDR2 FQGTGA come from the germline V gene. V was cut by 7 bases and J by 4 bases, with 25 bases left in between. The CDR3 sequence is 17 residues long.

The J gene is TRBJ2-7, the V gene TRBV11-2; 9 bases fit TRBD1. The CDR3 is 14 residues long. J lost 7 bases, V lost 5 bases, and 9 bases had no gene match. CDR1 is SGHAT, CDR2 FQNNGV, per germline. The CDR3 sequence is CASSEGQGMGEQYF. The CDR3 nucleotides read TGTGCCAGCAGCGAGGGACAGGGAATGGGAGAGCAGTACTTC.

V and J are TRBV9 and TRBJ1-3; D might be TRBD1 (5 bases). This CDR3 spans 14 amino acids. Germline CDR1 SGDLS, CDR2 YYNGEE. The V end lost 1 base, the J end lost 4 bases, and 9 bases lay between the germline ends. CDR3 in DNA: TGTGCCAGCAGCGTACAGGGCGGCGGAAACACCATATATTTT. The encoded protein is CASSVQGGGNTIYF.

CDR3 residues: CSADSHLAALDEQYF. The CDR3 bases are TGCAGTGCCGATTCGCATTTAGCGGCCCTTGACGAGCAGTACTTC. The genes are TRBV20-1 and TRBJ2-7, with a weak D call TRBD2 (6 bases). Germline-derived CDR1 and CDR2 are DFQATT and SNEGSKA (reference sequence). V lost 6 bases, J lost 5 bases, and 23 bases lay in between. CDR3 length: 15 residues.

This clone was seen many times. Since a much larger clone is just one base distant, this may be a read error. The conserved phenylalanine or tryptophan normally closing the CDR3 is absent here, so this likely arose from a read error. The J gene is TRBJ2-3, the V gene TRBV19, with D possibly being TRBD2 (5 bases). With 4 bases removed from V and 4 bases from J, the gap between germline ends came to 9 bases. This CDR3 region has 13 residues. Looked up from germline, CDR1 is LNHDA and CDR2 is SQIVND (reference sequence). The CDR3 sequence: CASSRGLADTQYY. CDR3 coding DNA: TGTGCCAGTAGTAGAGGACTTGCAGATACGCAGTATTAT.

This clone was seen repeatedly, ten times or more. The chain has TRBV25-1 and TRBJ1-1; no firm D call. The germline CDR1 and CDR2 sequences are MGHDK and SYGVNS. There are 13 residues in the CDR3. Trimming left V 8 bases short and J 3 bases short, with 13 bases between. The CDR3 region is CASLRTDHTEAFF. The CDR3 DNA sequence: TGTGCCAGCCTAAGGACGGATCACACTGAAGCTTTCTTT. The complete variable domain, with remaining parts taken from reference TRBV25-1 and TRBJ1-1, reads EADIYQTPRYLVIGTGKKITLECSQTMGHDKMYWYQQDPGMELHLIHYSYGVNSTEKGDLSSESTVSRIRTEHFPLTLESARPSHTSQYLCASLRTDHTEAFFGQGTRLTVV.

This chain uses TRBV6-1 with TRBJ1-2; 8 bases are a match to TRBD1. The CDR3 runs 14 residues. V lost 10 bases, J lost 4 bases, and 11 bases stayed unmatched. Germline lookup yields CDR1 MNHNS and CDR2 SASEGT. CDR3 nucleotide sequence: TGTGCCATCACCTCGGGACAGGCGACCTATGGCTACACCTTC. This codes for CAITSGQATYGYTF.

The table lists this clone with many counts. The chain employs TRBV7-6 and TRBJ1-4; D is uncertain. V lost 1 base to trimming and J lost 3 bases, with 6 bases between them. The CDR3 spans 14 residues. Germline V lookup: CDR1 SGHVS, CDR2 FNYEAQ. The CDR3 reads CASSLVASNEKLFF. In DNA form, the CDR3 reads TGTGCCAGCAGCTTAGTAGCTTCTAATGAAAAACTGTTTTTT.

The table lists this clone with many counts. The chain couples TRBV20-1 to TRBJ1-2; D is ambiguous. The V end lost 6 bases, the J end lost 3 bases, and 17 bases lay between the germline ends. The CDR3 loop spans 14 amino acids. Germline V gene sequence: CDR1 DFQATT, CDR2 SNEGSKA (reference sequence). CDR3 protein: CSARGRQTYYGYTF. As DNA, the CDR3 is TGCAGTGCCCGAGGGCGTCAAACCTACTATGGCTACACCTTC.